These 2 T cell receptor beta chains were sequenced from one sample in a study of blood T cells in healthy people across ages. The authors ran a second PCR of 7 to 11 cycles using a sample-barcoded 5' primer and a J-beta primer mix. TCRdb redid the calling of the 5' RACE reads with MiXCR, one entry per CDR3 protein. Among about 1 million distinct CDR3 sequences listed, 35% to 50% were seen once. The sequencing input was blood. The receptor set was obtained from a woman aged 55-70 years in good health.

The chain joins TRBV7-8 to TRBJ2-3, with D tentatively TRBD2 (6 bases). The CDR3 spans 16 residues. V was shortened by 7 bases and J by 5 bases, with 22 bases between the two germline ends. From germline, CDR1 is SGHVS and CDR2 FQNEAQ. The CDR3 here is CASTVGAVRRGDTQYF. In DNA, the CDR3 is TGTGCCAGCACCGTTGGGGCGGTCAGGAGGGGAGATACGCAGTATTTT.

At least ten counts were recorded for this clonotype. V and J are TRBV6-5 and TRBJ2-3; no clear D. This CDR3 region has 13 residues. The V end was cut by 6 bases, the J end by 3 bases, with 10 bases between. Germline V lookup: CDR1 MNHEY, CDR2 SVGAGI. The CDR3 protein is CASSRRSTDTQYF. The CDR3 nucleotides are TGTGCCAGCAGCCGTCGGTCTACAGATACGCAGTATTTT.